The 2 T cell receptor delta chains reported below all come from one sample, sequenced in a study of gamma-delta T cells after stem cell transplantation. TCRdb reanalyzed the RT-PCR reads using CATT. The data hold 1,500 or so delta-chain clones, with 5.5% observed a single time. Material: gamma-delta T cells. All receptors derive from a human donor. It is not recorded whose cells these are; they may come from a transplant donor.

Points on this clone: This DNA's translation differs at residue 5 from TCRdb's protein, which comes from a much larger clone; a read error is likely, and the protein shown is translated from the DNA. The chain couples TRDV1 to TRDJ1, with TRDD2 identical over 7 bases. V dropped 5 bases and J dropped 0; count of bases not matched to a gene: 21. Germline loops: CDR1 TSWWSYY, CDR2 QGS. The CDR3 spans 20 residues. CDR3 bases: TGTGCTCTTGGGAGCCTTTCCCTTCCCCCCTTCCTCGAGTACACCGATAAACTCATCTTT. It translates to CALGSLSLPPFLEYTDKLIF.

In this sample, this clone turned up a few times. A junction end diverges from the germline sequence, so it may reflect a read error. This sample also contains other DNA sequences that code for the same CDR3. The J gene is TRDJ1, the V gene TRDV2; 8 bases line up with TRDD3. CDR3 length: 15 amino acids. The germline gives CDR1 GEAIGNYY, CDR2 EKD. The CDR3 DNA is TGTGCCTGTGACACACTACTGGGGGTCCCTGAGGGGCTCACCTTT. Amino acid sequence: CACDTLLGVPEGLTF.